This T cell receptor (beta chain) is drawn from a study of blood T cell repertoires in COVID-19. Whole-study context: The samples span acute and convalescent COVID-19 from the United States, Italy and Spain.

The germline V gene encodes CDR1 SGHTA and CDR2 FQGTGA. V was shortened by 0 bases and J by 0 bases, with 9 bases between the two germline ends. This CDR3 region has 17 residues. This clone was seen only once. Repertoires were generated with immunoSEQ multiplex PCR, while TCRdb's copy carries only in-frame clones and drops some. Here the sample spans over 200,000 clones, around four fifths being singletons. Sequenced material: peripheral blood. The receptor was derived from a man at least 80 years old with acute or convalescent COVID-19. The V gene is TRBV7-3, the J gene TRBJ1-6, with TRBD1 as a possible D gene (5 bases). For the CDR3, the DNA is TGTGCCAGCAGCTTAACTCACAGGAGCTCCTATAATTCACCCCTCCACTTT. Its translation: CASSLTHRSSYNSPLHF. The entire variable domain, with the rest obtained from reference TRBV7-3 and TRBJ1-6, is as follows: GAGVSQTPSNKVTEKGKYVELRCDPISGHTALYWYRQSLGQGPEFLIYFQGTGAADDSGLPNDRFFAVRPEGSVSTLKIQRTERGDSAVYLCASSLTHRSSYNSPLHFGNGTRLTVT.